The 27 T cell receptor beta chains below all came from one sample that was sequenced in a study of blood T cell repertoires in COVID-19. Sequenced by immunoSEQ multiplex PCR; TCRdb stores in-frame clones only, minus some. Of roughly 69,000 clones listed, under 85% were seen once; the top ten hold about 14%. Sequencing was performed on peripheral blood. These TCRs come from a man aged 50 or older with COVID-19, enrolled during active disease.

The V call is TRBV6-5, the J call TRBJ1-2, with D perhaps matching TRBD1 (5 bases). Trimming removed 2 bases from V and 5 bases from J, with 12 bases in between. Germline V gene lookup returns CDR1 MNHEY and CDR2 SVGAGI. This CDR3 is 14 amino acids long. CDR3 residues: CASSYGGIGYGYTF. CDR3 sequence (DNA): TGTGCCAGCAGTTACGGGGGGATCGGGTATGGCTACACCTTC.

A single count supports this clone. The CDR3 DNA follows: TGTGCCAGCAGCTCAGGGCTAGCGGGGAGCTTGCAAGAGACCCAGTACTTC. Amino acid sequence: CASSSGLAGSLQETQYF. V usage is TRBV7-6 and J usage is TRBJ2-5; 9 bases line up with TRBD2. Germline V gene data show CDR1 as SGHVS and CDR2 as FNYEAQ. The CDR3 sequence is 17 residues long. The V gene end was trimmed by 4 bases and the J gene end by 2 bases; junction bases not matched to a gene: 11.

The chain carries TRBV7-3 and TRBJ1-2, with 9 bases aligning to TRBD1. This CDR3 is 13 amino acids long. Germline V gives CDR1 SGHTA, CDR2 FQGTGA. V trimming: 5 bases; J trimming: 8 bases; junction bases outside the gene matches: 6. CDR3 sequence: CASSRDRAEGYTF. CDR3 nucleotides: TGTGCCAGCAGCAGGGACAGGGCGGAGGGCTACACCTTC. Full variable domain (rest looked up from reference TRBV7-3 and TRBJ1-2): GAGVSQTPSNKVTEKGKYVELRCDPISGHTALYWYRQSLGQGPEFLIYFQGTGAADDSGLPNDRFFAVRPEGSVSTLKIQRTERGDSAVYLCASSRDRAEGYTFGSGTRLTVV.

The CDR3 DNA follows: TGCAGCGTTGTACTAGCGGGGGGGGATACGCAGTATTTT. The encoded protein is CSVVLAGGDTQYF. This sequence joins TRBV29-1 and TRBJ2-3; 13 nucleotides agree with TRBD2. Germline V gives CDR1 SQVTM, CDR2 ANQGSEA. The CDR3 consists of 13 residues. V gave up 4 bases and J gave up 6 bases; unmatched junction bases: 1.

This chain links TRBV12-3 or TRBV12-4 with TRBJ2-1; maybe TRBD1 (6 bases). The CDR3 is made up of 13 amino acids. V dropped 6 bases and J dropped 4 bases, with 10 bases sitting between them. The chain's CDR3 is CASRQGRYNEQFF. The CDR3, as DNA: TGTGCCAGCAGACAGGGACGATACAATGAGCAGTTCTTC.

This clone was counted only a few times. The CDR3 sequence is CASSLVGPVGTEAFF. CDR3 DNA sequence: TGTGCCAGCAGCTTAGTGGGGCCGGTGGGGACTGAAGCTTTCTTT. This chain links TRBV5-4 with TRBJ1-1; tentative D call: TRBD1 (5 bases). Germline CDR1 SGHNT, CDR2 YYREEE (reference sequence). The CDR3 extends over 15 amino acids. The V end was cut by 2 bases, the J end by 5 bases, with 16 bases between.

CDR3 region: CASSLGGLFAYGYTF. The CDR3 bases are TGTGCCAGCAGCTTAGGGGGACTGTTTGCTTATGGCTACACCTTC. This chain uses TRBV7-9 with TRBJ1-2, with D maybe TRBD1 (5 bases). The V end lost 1 base, the J end lost 5 bases, and 14 bases lay between the germline ends. The germline CDR1 and CDR2 sequences are SEHNR and FQNEAQ (reference sequence). This CDR3 has 15 residues. Filled out from reference TRBV7-9 and TRBJ1-2, the complete variable domain reads DTGVSQNPRHKITKRGQNVTFRCDPISEHNRLYWYRQTLGQGPEFLTYFQNEAQLEKSRLLSDRFSAERPKGSFSTLEIQRTEQGDSAMYLCASSLGGLFAYGYTFGSGTRLTVV.

This clone was observed a few times. The chain carries TRBV6-1 and TRBJ1-1; no reliable D call. This CDR3 is built from 14 residues. V was cut by 3 bases and J by 1 base, with 9 bases left in between. Germline V lookup: CDR1 MNHNS, CDR2 SASEGT. This CDR3 is CASSDITENTEAFF. The DNA for the CDR3 is TGTGCCAGCAGTGATATAACAGAGAACACTGAAGCTTTCTTT.

The gene calls are TRBV2 and TRBJ1-4; 10 nucleotides match TRBD1. CDR1 SNHLY and CDR2 FYNNEI come from the germline V gene. J gave up 5 bases and V 6 bases, and 6 bases lay outside the gene matches. This CDR3 is 15 amino acids long. CDR3 in amino acids: CASRLRTGGNEKLFF. Written as DNA, the CDR3 is TGTGCCAGCAGACTTAGGACAGGGGGGAATGAAAAACTGTTTTTT.

This chain joins TRBV6-1 and TRBJ1-2; TRBD1 is a possible D gene (5 bases). The CDR3 length is 14 residues. Per the germline V gene, CDR1 is MNHNS and CDR2 is SASEGT. V lost 2 bases, J lost 6 bases, and 13 bases lay in between. DNA of the CDR3: TGTGCCAGCAGTGAATTAGGCAGGGCGAATGGCTACACCTTC. This sequence encodes CASSELGRANGYTF.

The V call is TRBV19, the J call TRBJ2-2; D perhaps matches TRBD2 (6 bases). CDR1 and CDR2 (germline): LNHDA, SQIVND (reference sequence). The CDR3 consists of 15 residues. The V and J ends lost 7 bases and 0 bases respectively, with 12 bases between them. CDR3 DNA: TGTGCCAGTACTGTCGGGGGTGCGAACACCGGGGAGCTGTTTTTT. Residues: CASTVGGANTGELFF.

This CDR3 reads CSVERDSSYNEQFF. CDR3 sequence (DNA): TGCAGCGTTGAGAGGGACAGTTCCTACAATGAGCAGTTCTTC. The rearrangement joins TRBV29-1 to TRBJ2-1, with 7 bases aligning to TRBD1. With 3 bases clipped from V and 1 base from J, the junction kept 3 bases outside the gene matches. Germline V CDR1 and CDR2: SQVTM, ANQGSEA. The CDR3 runs to 14 residues.

This rearrangement joins TRBV10-3 to TRBJ1-6; no clear D gene. CDR1 and CDR2 from the germline V gene are ENHRY and SYGVKD. The CDR3 spans 15 residues. V was shortened by 2 bases and J by 6 bases, with 11 bases between the two germline ends. Written as DNA, the CDR3 is TGTGCCATCAGTGAGAACCAGGTCGGTAATTCACCCCTCCACTTT. Protein product: CAISENQVGNSPLHF.

This chain connects TRBV6-5 to TRBJ1-6; D is uncertain. This CDR3 comprises 13 residues. V was cut by 7 bases and J by 5 bases, with 9 bases left in between. Germline CDR1 and CDR2: MNHEY and SVGAGI. The DNA of the CDR3 is TGTGCCAGCATAACAGAACATAATTCACCCCTCCACTTT. Protein sequence: CASITEHNSPLHF.

This chain connects TRBV5-6 to TRBJ2-5; 10 bases are shared with TRBD2. The V gene's germline CDR1 is SGHDT and CDR2 YYEEEE. There are 16 residues in the CDR3. V shed 2 bases and J 5 bases; nucleotides not matched to a gene: 9. CDR3 nucleotides: TGTGCCAGCAGCTTACTAGCGGGGTCATCTGGGGAGACCCAGTACTTC. Translated: CASSLLAGSSGETQYF.

The chain links TRBV7-2 to TRBJ1-2; TRBD1 agrees at 8 bases. CDR1 and CDR2 (germline): SGHTA, FQGNSA. V lost 2 bases, J lost 2 bases, and 4 bases stayed unmatched. CDR3 length: 15 amino acids. CDR3 nucleotides: TGTGCCAGCAGCTTACGGCAGGGGGCAAACTATGGCTACACCTTC. Encoded protein: CASSLRQGANYGYTF.

This clone was detected once. The V call is TRBV27, the J call TRBJ2-7, with a tentative D call TRBD2 (6 bases). Germline-derived CDR1 and CDR2 are MNHEY and SMNVEV (reference sequence). Trimming took off 6 bases at V and 6 bases at J, with 15 bases between the two ends. The CDR3 has 13 amino acids. CDR3 sequence: CASSSGLRGEQYF. The CDR3 DNA sequence: TGTGCCAGCAGCTCCGGGCTGCGGGGCGAGCAGTACTTC.

This clone was counted a few times. This chain links TRBV3-1 (or the pseudogene TRBV3-2) with TRBJ1-3; the D is unclear. The V and J ends lost 4 bases and 0 bases respectively, with 7 bases between them. This CDR3 has 14 amino acids. Germline V gene data show CDR1 as LGHDT and CDR2 as YNNKEL (reference sequence). In nucleotides, the CDR3 is TGTGCCAGCAGCCTACAGTCCTCTGGAAACACCATATATTTT. Its translation: CASSLQSSGNTIYF.

The V gene is TRBV5-1, the J gene TRBJ2-1, with 16 bases aligning to TRBD2. Germline V gene sequence: CDR1 SGHRS, CDR2 YFSETQ. The CDR3 totals 20 residues. With 4 bases clipped from V and 1 base from J, the junction kept 11 bases outside the gene matches. This CDR3 reads CASSKGTSGGARRSYNEQFF. The DNA of the CDR3 is TGCGCCAGCAGCAAAGGGACTAGCGGGGGGGCTCGGAGATCCTACAATGAGCAGTTCTTC.

This clone was detected only a few times. This rearrangement joins TRBV4-1 to TRBJ1-2; 10 bases agree with TRBD1. The trim removed 0 bases at V and 7 bases at J, leaving 8 bases unmatched. CDR1 is MGHRA, CDR2 YSYEKL, per germline. The CDR3 has 16 amino acids. The CDR3 here is CASSQDGTGDYFGYTF. CDR3 in DNA: TGCGCCAGCAGCCAAGATGGGACAGGGGATTATTTTGGCTACACCTTC.

The CDR3 here is CATLRSSDTDTQYF. The CDR3 DNA is TGTGCCACTCTTAGGAGTTCCGACACAGATACGCAGTATTTT. The chain is built from TRBV7-2 and TRBJ2-3; D not certain. The germline CDR1 and CDR2 sequences are SGHTA and FQGNSA. V was pared by 10 bases and J by 2 bases, with 16 bases between. The CDR3 is made up of 14 amino acids. Supplemented by reference TRBV7-2 and TRBJ2-3, the full variable domain reads GAGVSQSPSNKVTEKGKDVELRCDPISGHTALYWYRQSLGQGLEFLIYFQGNSAPDKSGLPSDRFSAERTGGSVSTLTIQRTQQEDSAVYLCATLRSSDTDTQYFGPGTRLTVL.

The rearrangement joins TRBV7-3 to TRBJ2-1, with TRBD1 matching over 8 bases. The germline V gene encodes CDR1 SGHTA and CDR2 FQGTGA. CDR3 length: 16 residues. The trim removed 4 bases at V and 7 bases at J, leaving 12 bases unmatched. This CDR3 reads CASSSKDRVNPNEQFF. CDR3 coding DNA: TGTGCCAGCAGCTCCAAGGACAGGGTTAATCCGAATGAGCAGTTCTTC.

This clone was detected only once. The chain combines TRBV7-9 with TRBJ1-2; D gene unclear. V lost 9 bases and J 4 bases, leaving 15 bases between the germline ends. Looked up from germline, CDR1 is SEHNR and CDR2 is FQNEAQ (reference sequence). The CDR3 loop spans 13 amino acids. This chain's CDR3 is CASLRSDLYGYTF. The CDR3 DNA follows: TGTGCCAGTTTACGTAGCGACCTCTATGGCTACACCTTC.

The chain has TRBV30 and TRBJ1-1, with TRBD1 identical over 8 bases. The CDR3 totals 12 residues. Germline trimming cut 2 bases from V and 5 bases from J; bases unmatched to any gene: 1. Germline-derived CDR1 and CDR2 are GTSNPN and SVGIG (reference sequence). CDR3 nucleotides: TGTGCCTGGAGTCGGACAGGGACTGAAGCTTTCTTT. As protein: CAWSRTGTEAFF.

This rearrangement joins TRBV6-5 to TRBJ1-2; 10 bases agree with TRBD1. Germline CDR1 reads MNHEY; CDR2 reads SVGAGI. V shed 0 bases and J 5 bases; nucleotides not matched to a gene: 3. The CDR3 loop spans 15 amino acids. The CDR3 sequence is CASSYSGQGVYGYTF. The CDR3 DNA reads as TGTGCCAGCAGTTACTCAGGACAGGGGGTATATGGCTACACCTTC.

About this clone itself: Relative to the germline gene, one junction end is altered; a read error may explain this. This chain uses TRBV7-7 with TRBJ2-1; 10 bases match TRBD1. Germline CDR1 SSHAT, CDR2 FNYEAQ (reference sequence). CDR3 length: 15 residues. CDR3 loop: CASSSSGTGVGEQFF. The CDR3 region has the DNA TGTGCTAGCAGCTCGAGCGGGACAGGGGTCGGTGAGCAGTTCTTC. The full variable domain, rest sourced from reference TRBV7-7 and TRBJ2-1, is GAGVSQSPRYKVTKRGQDVTLRCDPISSHATLYWYQQALGQGPEFLTYFNYEAQPDKSGLPSDRFSAERPEGSISTLTIQRTEQRDSAMYRCASSSSGTGVGEQFFGPGTRLTVL.

The gene calls are TRBV28 and TRBJ2-5, with 11 nucleotides matching TRBD1. Per the germline V gene, CDR1 is MDHEN and CDR2 is SYDVKM. Losses at the gene ends were 5 bases for V and 4 bases for J; bases not matched to a gene: 6. There are 15 residues in the CDR3. The CDR3 spells CASSGSGQGGETQYF. CDR3 coding DNA: TGTGCCAGCAGTGGCTCGGGACAGGGGGGAGAGACCCAGTACTTC.